A selection of T cell receptor beta chains follows, all from one sample in a study of blood T cells in healthy people across ages. TCRdb processed the 5' RACE reads anew with MiXCR; each CDR3 protein has one entry. The sample includes about 570,000 distinct CDR3 sequences, 25% to 30% of them seen just once. Sample: blood. These receptors were obtained from a woman between 65 and 79 years old in good health. The CDR3 runs from the conserved cysteine through the conserved F or W. D genes are given only for firm matches. Expanded clones get a size class; other rows say once, few or many, or leave the size out.

size	D	V	J	length	DNA	CDR3
.	.	TRBV11-1	TRBJ2-7	15	TGTGCCAGCTCCCCATCCTCGGCTGGGGCCCACGAGCAGTACTTC	CASSPSSAGAHEQYF
few	.	TRBV20-1	TRBJ1-1	12	TGCAGTGCTAGAGGGTTATTCACTGAAGCTTTCTTT	CSARGLFTEAFF
.	TRBD2	TRBV12-3/TRBV12-4	TRBJ2-3	15	TGTGCCAGCAGAGGGACTAGCGAGAGCACAGATACGCAGGATTTT	CASRGTSESTDTQDF
.	TRBD2	TRBV5-1	TRBJ2-5	15	TGCGCCAGCAGCGTAAGGGCTAGCGGCCAAGAGACCCAGTACTTC	CASSVRASGQETQYF
.	.	TRBV9	TRBJ1-4	15	TGTGCCAGCAGCACTTCCCCTGCAACTAATGAAAAACTGTTTTTT	CASSTSPATNEKLFF
.	.	TRBV12-3/TRBV12-4	TRBJ1-5	15	TGTGCCAGCAGCATCCTTGGGGGGTTTGGTCAGCCCCAGCATTTT	CASSILGGFGQPQHF
few	TRBD2	TRBV10-3	TRBJ2-5	13	TGTGCCATCGCTGGGACTAGCCAAGAGACCCAGTACTTC	CAIAGTSQETQYF
.	.	TRBV7-2	TRBJ2-7	11	TGTGCCAGCAGCCCTTCCATCGAGCAGTACTTC	CASSPSIEQYF
.	.	TRBV3-1	TRBJ2-2	12	TGTGCCAGCAGCCAGGTGGGGAAGGAGCTGTTTTTT	CASSQVGKELFF
.	TRBD2	TRBV7-2	TRBJ2-4	13	TGTGCCAGCAGCTTCGGGAGGAGGAACATTCAGTACTTC	CASSFGRRNIQYF
.	TRBD2	TRBV29-1	TRBJ2-5	12	TGCAGTCTAAGACTAGCCCCAGAGACCCAGTACTTC	CSLRLAPETQYF
.	.	TRBV6-2/TRBV6-3	TRBJ2-2	15	TGTGCCAGCAGTTACTCGCAAGCGTGGGGCGGGGAGCTGTTTTTT	CASSYSQAWGGELFF
.	.	TRBV15	TRBJ1-2	17	TGTGCCACCAGCAGAGGCCGTGGAGGGGGGATCGTCTATGGCTACACCTTC	CATSRGRGGGIVYGYTF
.	.	TRBV6-2/TRBV6-3	TRBJ2-1	12	TGTGCCAGCAGTTCCACCTACAATGAGCAGCTCTTC	CASSSTYNEQLF
.	.	TRBV4-3	TRBJ2-7	15	TGCGCCAGCAGCCAAGGGATCAGGGGTGCCTACGAGCAGTACTTC	CASSQGIRGAYEQYF
.	.	TRBV9	TRBJ2-1	17	TGTGCCAGCAGCGATTATCTCGGGCAGAGAGGGCCTAATGAGCAGTTCTTC	CASSDYLGQRGPNEQFF
.	.	TRBV24-1	TRBJ1-1	12	TGTGCCACCAGTGATTCAGGGGTGCGCGCTTTCTTT	CATSDSGVRAFF
few	TRBD2	TRBV11-2	TRBJ2-6	17	TGTGCCAGCAGCCCGCTAGCGGGGAGCTCTGGGGCCAACGTCCTGACTTTC	CASSPLAGSSGANVLTF
.	.	TRBV24-1	TRBJ1-1	11	TGTGCCACCAGTGAGGGCACTGAAGCTTTCTTT	CATSEGTEAFF
.	.	TRBV4-3	TRBJ1-1	17	TGCGCCAGCAGCCGCTTCGACGGACTCCCTTTGAACACTGAAGCTTTCTTT	CASSRFDGLPLNTEAFF
.	TRBD2	TRBV6-5	TRBJ2-2	13	TGTGCCAGCAGCCTACTAGCGTACGGGGAGCTGTTTTTT	CASSLLAYGELFF
few	TRBD2	TRBV9	TRBJ2-3	18	TGTGCCAGCAGCGTTCGGGCGACTAGCGGGGGGGCAAAAGATACGCAGTATTTT	CASSVRATSGGAKDTQYF
few	.	TRBV18	TRBJ1-1	15	TGTGCCAGCTCACCATTAAGCACGGATAACACTGAAGCTTTCTTT	CASSPLSTDNTEAFF
few	.	TRBV7-2	TRBJ1-4	18	TGTGCCAGCAGCATCACAGGTCCGAGGAGCGCAACTAATGAAAAACTGTTTTTT	CASSITGPRSATNEKLFF
.	.	TRBV9	TRBJ1-4	16	TGTGCCAGCAGCGTAGGGGAGGTTGCAACTAATGAAAAACTGTTTTTT	CASSVGEVATNEKLFF
.	.	TRBV6-2/TRBV6-3	TRBJ2-1	11	TGTGCCAGCAAGATTTACAATGAGCAGTTCTTC	CASKIYNEQFF
few	.	TRBV5-1	TRBJ1-3	14	TGCGCCAGCAGCCTGGGGGGGTGGAAAGGCACCATATATTTT	CASSLGGWKGTIYF
.	.	TRBV19	TRBJ1-1	14	TGTGCCACCCAAGGACGGCCACTTGGGTCTGAAGCTTTCTTT	CATQGRPLGSEAFF
many	.	TRBV5-1	TRBJ2-5	15	TGCGCCAGCAGCTCGACAGGTGCCCCCGGAGAGACCCAGTACTTC	CASSSTGAPGETQYF
.	.	TRBV11-2	TRBJ2-1	14	TGTGCCAGCAGCCCCCGTAGGACTGCCTTGGAGCAGTTCTTC	CASSPRRTALEQFF
.	TRBD1	TRBV5-1	TRBJ1-3	17	TGCGCCAGCAGCTTGATCGGGACAGCGGCGGGTGGAAACACCATATATTTT	CASSLIGTAAGGNTIYF
.	.	TRBV12-3/TRBV12-4	TRBJ1-5	13	TGTGCCAGCAGTTTGGGGGTAAGGTCGCCCCAGCATTTT	CASSLGVRSPQHF
.	.	TRBV5-1	TRBJ1-1	13	TGCGCCAGCAGCGTTCAGGGCAGCGCTGAAGCTTTCTTT	CASSVQGSAEAFF
few	TRBD1	TRBV7-9	TRBJ2-5	18	TGTGCCAGCAGCCATTGGGGGACTCTGACAGGGGGCATGGAGACCCAGCACTTC	CASSHWGTLTGGMETQHF
.	TRBD2	TRBV25-1	TRBJ2-5	14	TGTGCCAGCGGGCTAGCGGGGGCTGAAGAGACCCAGTACTTC	CASGLAGAEETQYF
.	.	TRBV4-1	TRBJ1-3	13	TGCGCCAGCAGCCCTGGCCTGGGAAACACCATATATTTT	CASSPGLGNTIYF
.	TRBD1	TRBV2	TRBJ2-5	14	TGTGCCAGCAGAACCGGGACAGGTCAAGAGACCCAGTACTTC	CASRTGTGQETQYF
few	.	TRBV7-9	TRBJ1-3	16	TGTGCCAGCAGCTTAGGTACAGGGTATACTGGAAACACCATATATTTT	CASSLGTGYTGNTIYF
few	.	TRBV6-5	TRBJ2-7	13	TGTGCCAGCACTAGGAGGGAACCGGGCGAGCAGTACTTC	CASTRREPGEQYF